The 14 T cell receptor beta chains below were found in one sample sequenced in a study of shared clonotypes between healthy human individuals. The naive CD8 fraction comprised CD45RO-negative cells positively selected for CCR7 and excluded terminally differentiated effector memory CD45RA+ cells. The protocol was immunoSEQ multiplex PCR, while the TCRdb copy is restricted to in-frame clones and leaves out a portion. Found here are approximately 2,200,000 clones, 85% to 95% of them singletons; the top ten hold about 1.8%. The sequenced material came from naive CD8+ T cells from PBMCs. The receptors were gathered from a man younger than 35 in good health. Some clones in this sample may be carry-over from other donors' samples.

The rearrangement links TRBV4-1 to TRBJ1-4; D is undetermined. Germline CDR1 MGHRA, CDR2 YSYEKL. Trimming stripped 5 bases from V and 4 bases from J, with 8 bases between. The CDR3 length is 13 residues. CDR3 bases: TGCGCCAGCAGCGTGCGGGGTAATGAAAAACTGTTTTTT. Translation: CASSVRGNEKLFF.

The chain recombines TRBV7-9 with TRBJ2-6; no reliable D call. The CDR3 runs to 17 residues. CDR1 and CDR2 (germline): SEHNR, FQNEAQ (reference sequence). V lost 1 base, J lost 2 bases, and 12 bases lay in between. CDR3 sequence: CASSLGVLETGANVLTF. The CDR3 DNA follows: TGTGCCAGCAGCTTAGGAGTGTTGGAAACTGGGGCCAACGTCCTGACTTTC.

About this clone: The same CDR3 can be traced to other DNA sequences in this sample. The DNA of the CDR3 is TGTGCCAGCAGTTTATCCCGCGGGACAGGGTCTTACGAGCAGTACTTC. This sequence encodes CASSLSRGTGSYEQYF. This rearrangement joins TRBV27 to TRBJ2-7, with 9 bases fitting TRBD1. V was pared by 0 bases and J by 4 bases, with 7 bases of the junction left unmatched. The CDR3 is 16 amino acids. The germline CDR1 and CDR2 sequences are MNHEY and SMNVEV (reference sequence).

This chain uses TRBV27 with TRBJ2-1; 7 bases map to TRBD2. V gave up 6 bases and J gave up 13 bases; unmatched junction bases: 12. Looked up from germline, CDR1 is MNHEY and CDR2 is SMNVEV (reference sequence). This CDR3 is built from 13 residues. CDR3 in DNA: TGTGCCAGCAGCCCGCAGACGGGAGGTCCCCAGTTCTTC. Translating gives CASSPQTGGPQFF.

This clone appeared a single time. V and J are TRBV4-1 and TRBJ2-6; D is perhaps TRBD1 (6 bases). The germline V gene has CDR1 MGHRA and CDR2 YSYEKL. V was shortened by 0 bases and J by 3 bases, with 15 bases between the two germline ends. The CDR3 spans 18 residues. The CDR3 DNA reads TGCGCCAGCAGCCAAGATCGTCTGGGGGCGGTTGGGGCCAACGTCCTGACTTTC. Translated, it gives CASSQDRLGAVGANVLTF.

This clone has only a few counts. Other DNA sequences in the sample encode the same CDR3. The chain combines TRBV27 with TRBJ1-3; the match to TRBD1 covers 9 bases. The V gene's germline CDR1 is MNHEY and CDR2 SMNVEV (reference sequence). The V segment lost 3 bases and the J segment 10 bases; nucleotides outside the gene matches: 4. CDR3 length: 13 amino acids. The CDR3 here is CASSFGTGNTIYF. The CDR3 DNA reads TGTGCCAGCAGTTTCGGGACAGGGAATACCATATATTTT.

The chain's CDR3 is CASSRRSGRRANEQFF. The CDR3 DNA is TGTGCCAGCAGCCGAAGGAGCGGGAGGAGGGCAAATGAGCAGTTCTTC. This chain links TRBV11-3 with TRBJ2-1, with TRBD2 matching 9 bases. The length of the CDR3 is 16 residues. From germline, CDR1 is SGHNT and CDR2 YENEEA. V dropped 5 bases and J dropped 7; count of bases not matched to a gene: 12.

The chain is built from TRBV9 and TRBJ1-4; D call uncertain. V was cut by 4 bases and J by 0 bases, with 10 bases left in between. The CDR3 sequence is 15 residues long. The germline CDR1 and CDR2 sequences are SGDLS and YYNGEE. CDR3: CASSPVGSTNEKLFF. In nucleotides, the CDR3 is TGTGCCAGCAGCCCCGTCGGTTCAACTAATGAAAAACTGTTTTTT.

This clone was seen only a few times. V is TRBV29-1 and J is TRBJ2-2; D is unclear. In germline, CDR1 is SQVTM, CDR2 ANQGSEA. This CDR3 has 12 amino acids. V dropped 6 bases and J dropped 0 bases, with 5 bases sitting between them. CDR3: CSVETNTGELFF. The DNA for the CDR3 is TGCAGCGTGGAGACGAACACCGGGGAGCTGTTTTTT.

The chain couples TRBV5-5 to TRBJ2-7, with D unresolved. V was cut by 2 bases and J by 2 bases, with 11 bases left in between. Germline loops: CDR1 SGHKS, CDR2 YYEKEE (reference sequence). This CDR3 is built from 14 residues. The CDR3 DNA reads as TGTGCCAGCAGCTTACAAAGTATCCCCTACGAGCAGTACTTC. It yields the protein CASSLQSIPYEQYF.

This chain links TRBV30 with TRBJ2-7; D gene unclear. The V gene lost 0 bases and the J gene lost 2 bases, with 17 bases spanning the gap. CDR1 is GTSNPN and CDR2 is SVGIG in the germline V gene (reference sequence). The CDR3 spans 16 residues. The CDR3 loop reads CAWSVTLELTTYEQYF. The CDR3 DNA reads TGTGCCTGGAGTGTAACTCTCGAGCTTACCACCTACGAGCAGTACTTC.

This chain joins TRBV5-6 and TRBJ1-2; no definite D call. CDR3 length: 15 residues. The V and J ends lost 0 bases and 3 bases respectively, with 12 bases between them. Germline V CDR1 and CDR2: SGHDT, YYEEEE. DNA of the CDR3: TGTGCCAGCAGCTTGGTGGGCAGCGTAGACTATGGCTACACCTTC. Amino acid sequence: CASSLVGSVDYGYTF.

This sequence joins TRBV2 and TRBJ2-7, with TRBD2 matching 7 bases. The ends lost 0 bases at V and 0 bases at J; junction bases unmatched: 8. The germline CDR1 and CDR2 sequences are SNHLY and FYNNEI. This CDR3 region has 17 residues. The CDR3 reads CASSEAGGPSISYEQYF. The CDR3 DNA reads TGTGCCAGCAGTGAAGCGGGAGGGCCCTCTATCTCCTACGAGCAGTACTTC.

The DNA for the CDR3 is TGTGCCAGCAGCTTTTTGGGACAGGCCTACGAGCAGTACTTC. Translated: CASSFLGQAYEQYF. The chain links TRBV7-2 to TRBJ2-7; 8 positions agree with TRBD1. This CDR3 region has 14 residues. Germline values: CDR1 SGHTA, CDR2 FQGNSA. With V trimmed by 3 bases and J by 2 bases, 3 bases remained unmatched.